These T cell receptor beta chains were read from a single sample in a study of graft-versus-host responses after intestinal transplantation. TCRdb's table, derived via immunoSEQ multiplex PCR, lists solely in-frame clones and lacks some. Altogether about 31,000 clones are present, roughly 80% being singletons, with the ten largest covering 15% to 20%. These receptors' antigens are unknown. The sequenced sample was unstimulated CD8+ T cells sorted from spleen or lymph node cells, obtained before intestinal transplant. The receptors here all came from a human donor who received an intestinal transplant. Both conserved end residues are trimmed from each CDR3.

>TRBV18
ASSPQVRATPYEQY
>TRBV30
AWSRGQPQH
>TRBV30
AWGEGARDTGELF
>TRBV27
ASSLYQVPDTQY
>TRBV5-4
ASSWDSRNTGELF
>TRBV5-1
ASSSYRQGDSNQPQH
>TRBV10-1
ASSAGQGTYGYT
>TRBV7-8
ASSLVLAGELGNEQF
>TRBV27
ASSPGWGSYNEQF
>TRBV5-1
ASIRPGGPLAKNIQY
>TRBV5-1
ASSPRTGHTEAF
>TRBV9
ASSVGGTPYEQY
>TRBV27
ASSGGGPYEQY
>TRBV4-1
ASSQGTGGPTGELF
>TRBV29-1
SVEGRTSTDTQY
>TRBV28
ASSNAGTGVSNQPQH
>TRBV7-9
ASSLSDTTDGYT
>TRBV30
AWSGIIALGDTEAF
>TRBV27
ASSQGPKGYEQY
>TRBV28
ASSRPSGLGETQY
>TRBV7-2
ASSLQGTGELF
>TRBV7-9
ASSSSGGAYEQF
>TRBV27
ASSPRDRGPYEQY
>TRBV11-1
ASSLTGIRTEAF
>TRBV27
ASSWGLAPTGNEQF
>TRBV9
ASSVGPGSYNEQF
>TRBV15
ATSRDETGSNYGYT
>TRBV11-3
ASSLDRDSGENSPLH
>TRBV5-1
ASSLGDRGRNEQF
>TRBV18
ASSPPRGDAYGYT
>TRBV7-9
ASSLMGLAGYNEQF
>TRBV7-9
ASSPRTYNEQF
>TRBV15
ATRETGGDTQY
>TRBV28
ASSLSGDLNIQY
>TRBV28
ASSFEQGAGLAEAF
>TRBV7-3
ASSPSGQGRTEAF
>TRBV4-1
ASSQGSTGSSGNTIY
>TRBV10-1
ASSESAGGLTEAF
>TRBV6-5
ASSQGLARNEQF
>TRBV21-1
ARRIGVNGNTIY
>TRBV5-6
ASSLAGGAADTQY
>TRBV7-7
ASSLRLAGVGETQY
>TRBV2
ASSWRDGYEQY
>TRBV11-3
ASSLLAGTDTQY
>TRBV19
ASTHPRSLPRTGELF
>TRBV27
ASSLPRVIGYEQY
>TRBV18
ASSLTGVGDEQY
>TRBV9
ASSVAGGNEQF
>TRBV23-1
ASSQSRAGGHEQY
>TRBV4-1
ASSTRPGLVTDTQY
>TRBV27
ASSLSGTSGGYEQY
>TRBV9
ASSPGKTQY
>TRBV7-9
ASSLTPFFNEKLF
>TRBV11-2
ASSLGRGGAYEQY